This is a list of T cell receptor beta chains from one sample in a study of patients and donors after allogeneic stem cell transplantation. TCRdb analysed the RT-PCR reads with MiXCR anew, one entry per CDR3 protein. The sample yields around 150,000 distinct CDR3 sequences, approximately 37% seen once. The sample was blood, either unsorted or a sorted T cell fraction (not recorded which). These receptors all come from a human donor who was either an allogeneic HSCT recipient or a stem cell or donor lymphocyte infusion donor (not recorded which). It is not recorded whose cells these are; they may come from a transplant donor. Each CDR3 is given with its conserved first and last residue. D genes are given only for firm matches. The size entry is marked missing in some rows and otherwise reads once, few, many or a size class.

TGTGCCAGCTCCAGCGGGGGGGCAAGAACAGATACGCAGTATTTT | CASSSGGARTDTQYF | 15 | TRBJ2-3 | TRBV7-3 | few | TRBD2
TGTGCCAGCAGTTACCCGGGGACAGGCTTAGGCTCAACTGAAGCTTTCTTT | CASSYPGTGLGSTEAFF | 17 | TRBJ1-1 | TRBV6-5 | few | TRBD1
TGTGCCAGCAGCCCATCGACATTTGGGGGCACAGATACGCAGTATTTT | CASSPSTFGGTDTQYF | 16 | TRBJ2-3 | TRBV9 | NA | NA
TGTGCCAGCAGCAGCCCGGGACCCTCGGTCACTGAAGCTTTCTTT | CASSSPGPSVTEAFF | 15 | TRBJ1-1 | TRBV6-2/TRBV6-3 | NA | NA
TGTGCCAGCAGTTTACCGGGACCCCCGGACACTGAAGCTTTCTTT | CASSLPGPPDTEAFF | 15 | TRBJ1-1 | TRBV28 | NA | NA
TGTGCCAGCAGCCAAGAACGGGAGCAGGGGGAGACCCAGTACTTC | CASSQEREQGETQYF | 15 | TRBJ2-5 | TRBV4-2 | few | NA
TGCGCCAGCAGCTTGGAGGGACCGAAGAGCAATCAGCCCCAGCATTTT | CASSLEGPKSNQPQHF | 16 | TRBJ1-5 | TRBV5-1 | few | NA
TGTGCCAGCAGGACGGACAGTAGGGGAGCCGGGGAGCTGTTTTTT | CASRTDSRGAGELFF | 15 | TRBJ2-2 | TRBV7-8 | NA | NA
TGTGCCAGCAGTTTATCGGCTTGGGAGACCCAGTACTTC | CASSLSAWETQYF | 13 | TRBJ2-5 | TRBV12-3/TRBV12-4 | few | NA
TGTGCCATCAGTGAACGCAGGGACACTGAAGCTTTCTTT | CAISERRDTEAFF | 13 | TRBJ1-1 | TRBV10-3 | NA | NA
TGCGCCAGCAGTGCCCGGGACAGGGGGACAGATACGCAGTATTTT | CASSARDRGTDTQYF | 15 | TRBJ2-3 | TRBV10-2 | once | TRBD1
TGTGCCAGCAGTTACCGGGCTCCTGGAAACACCATATATTTT | CASSYRAPGNTIYF | 14 | TRBJ1-3 | TRBV6-2/TRBV6-3 | NA | NA
TGTGCCAGCAGTTTAGTTCAAGCGAGGGACATTCAGTACTTC | CASSLVQARDIQYF | 14 | TRBJ2-4 | TRBV12-3/TRBV12-4 | NA | NA
TGTGCCAGCAGTGACCCCAGGGCAACTAATGAAAAACTGTTTTTT | CASSDPRATNEKLFF | 15 | TRBJ1-4 | TRBV6-1 | few | NA
TGTGCCAGCAGTTTACCGCCACCGACAGGGTCGGGCACTGAAGCTTTCTTT | CASSLPPPTGSGTEAFF | 17 | TRBJ1-1 | TRBV28 | NA | TRBD1
TGTGCCAGCAGCTTAGGGGGATGGAGCAATCAGCCCCAGCATTTT | CASSLGGWSNQPQHF | 15 | TRBJ1-5 | TRBV7-8 | many | NA
TGTGCCAGCAGCCTCCTCCGACAGGGCCCCCAAGAGACCCAGTACTTC | CASSLLRQGPQETQYF | 16 | TRBJ2-5 | TRBV5-6 | NA | TRBD1
TGTGCCAGCAGTCCCCCCGCCAGGAACGCCCAGTACTTC | CASSPPARNAQYF | 13 | TRBJ2-5 | TRBV27 | NA | NA
TGTGCCGCGCAGAACACCGGGGAGCTGTTTTTT | CAAQNTGELFF | 11 | TRBJ2-2 | TRBV10-3 | once | NA
TGTGCCAGCAGGGTAAAAGACGAAAAACTGTTTTTT | CASRVKDEKLFF | 12 | TRBJ1-4 | TRBV6-1 | few | NA
TGTGCCAGCAGTGAACCCGGGACAGGGGTCGGCTACACCTTC | CASSEPGTGVGYTF | 14 | TRBJ1-2 | TRBV25-1 | NA | TRBD1
TGTGCCAGCAGTTTTTCCGGGCGGGGTCCAGGGCCAGATACGCAGTATTTT | CASSFSGRGPGPDTQYF | 17 | TRBJ2-3 | TRBV12-3/TRBV12-4 | NA | NA
TGTGCCAGCCGCGGGGGGGCCTCAGATACGCAGTATTTT | CASRGGASDTQYF | 13 | TRBJ2-3 | TRBV7-9 | NA | TRBD2
TGTGCCAGCAGCCAAGACGGGCCACCTCAGCCCCAGCATTTT | CASSQDGPPQPQHF | 14 | TRBJ1-5 | TRBV4-2 | few | NA
TGCGCCAGCAGCCGCTCAGGGGATTTGAACACTGAAGCTTTCTTT | CASSRSGDLNTEAFF | 15 | TRBJ1-1 | TRBV4-1 | NA | NA
TGTGCCAGCCTCGGGGACAGGGGCAATTCACCCCTCCACTTT | CASLGDRGNSPLHF | 14 | TRBJ1-6 | TRBV25-1 | few | TRBD1
TGTGCCAGCAGTAGTAAGCAGGCGGGGGGGCTGGATGAGCAGTTCTTC | CASSSKQAGGLDEQFF | 16 | TRBJ2-1 | TRBV12-3/TRBV12-4 | NA | TRBD2
TGTGCCAGCAGCTCTCTAGCGGTGCCTAACACCGGGGAGCTGTTTTTT | CASSSLAVPNTGELFF | 16 | TRBJ2-2 | TRBV7-8 | NA | TRBD2
TGTGCCAGCAGTCCTCGACTGCTCTCTACGAACACCGGGGAGCTGTTTTTT | CASSPRLLSTNTGELFF | 17 | TRBJ2-2 | TRBV12-3/TRBV12-4 | NA | NA
TGCAGTGCTAGTCCTCTGGGACAGGGAGACACTGAAGCTTTCTTT | CSASPLGQGDTEAFF | 15 | TRBJ1-1 | TRBV20-1 | NA | TRBD1
TGTGCCACCAGTGATTCAGGGGGCGTTGAAGCTTTCTTT | CATSDSGGVEAFF | 13 | TRBJ1-1 | TRBV24-1 | few | TRBD1
TGTGCCAGCAGTTCGACAGGGTACACTGAAGCTTTCTTT | CASSSTGYTEAFF | 13 | TRBJ1-1 | TRBV27 | few | TRBD1
TGTGCCAGCAGTGAATCCGGGGGAGAGATTTATGGCTACACCTTC | CASSESGGEIYGYTF | 15 | TRBJ1-2 | TRBV25-1 | few | NA
TGTGCCAGCAGCCACGTAGACAGGTTTAACACTGAAGCTTTCTTT | CASSHVDRFNTEAFF | 15 | TRBJ1-1 | TRBV14 | NA | NA
TGCAGCGTTGCCCCCCAGCGGGGCAATGAGCAGTTCTTC | CSVAPQRGNEQFF | 13 | TRBJ2-1 | TRBV29-1 | NA | TRBD2
TGTGCCAGCAGTTTAAGATGGGGCACTGAAGCTTTCTTT | CASSLRWGTEAFF | 13 | TRBJ1-1 | TRBV27 | NA | NA
TGTGCCAGCAGTGCAGGGACGGGTCAGCCCCAGCATTTT | CASSAGTGQPQHF | 13 | TRBJ1-5 | TRBV7-6 | few | NA
TGTGCCAGCAGTTTATCGTGGTTTTCACCCCTCCACTTT | CASSLSWFSPLHF | 13 | TRBJ1-6 | TRBV27 | NA | NA
TGTGCCAGCAGCGTAGGGGGACAGCAAGAGACCCAGTACTTC | CASSVGGQQETQYF | 14 | TRBJ2-5 | TRBV9 | few | TRBD1
TGTGCCAGCAGCTTTACTGAAGAGACCCAGTACTTC | CASSFTEETQYF | 12 | TRBJ2-5 | TRBV7-8 | NA | NA
TGTGCCAGCAGTCTGCTGGCAGGGGTTAACTATGGCTACACCTTC | CASSLLAGVNYGYTF | 15 | TRBJ1-2 | TRBV12-3/TRBV12-4 | NA | NA
TGTGCCAGCAGTTTACAGGGCTCCTATGGCTACACCTTC | CASSLQGSYGYTF | 13 | TRBJ1-2 | TRBV12-3/TRBV12-4 | few | NA
TGTGCCAGCAGTTACTTGGGTGACGGGAACAACTATGGCTACACCTTC | CASSYLGDGNNYGYTF | 16 | TRBJ1-2 | TRBV6-6 | few | NA
TGTGCCAGCGCCCTAGGGGCCTCCAATCAGCCCCAGCATTTT | CASALGASNQPQHF | 14 | TRBJ1-5 | TRBV12-3/TRBV12-4 | NA | NA
TGTGCCAGCAGTTTATTCGTCGAGGTGCCGAATCAGCCCCAGCATTTT | CASSLFVEVPNQPQHF | 16 | TRBJ1-5 | TRBV28 | NA | NA
TGTGCCAGCAGCCCCGATTTTGGCAATCAGCCCCAGCATTTT | CASSPDFGNQPQHF | 14 | TRBJ1-5 | TRBV7-2 | NA | NA
TGTGCCAGCAGCGTAGAGGAGTTGTCACCCCTCCACTTT | CASSVEELSPLHF | 13 | TRBJ1-6 | TRBV9 | few | NA
TGTGCCAGCCGGGGGCCATATGGCTACACCTTC | CASRGPYGYTF | 11 | TRBJ1-2 | TRBV4-2 | NA | NA
TGTGCCAGCAGCTCCCTCGGACAGAACTATGGCTACACCTTC | CASSSLGQNYGYTF | 14 | TRBJ1-2 | TRBV6-6 | NA | NA
TGCGCCAGCAGCCAAGTCGCCGGAGGCCGGGGGGTTAGCACAGATACGCAGTATTTT | CASSQVAGGRGVSTDTQYF | 19 | TRBJ2-3 | TRBV4-1 | NA | TRBD2
TGCGCCAGCAGCCCCCCGGATCAGCGACAGCGGGGCACTGAAGCTTTCTTT | CASSPPDQRQRGTEAFF | 17 | TRBJ1-1 | TRBV4-1 | NA | NA
TGTGCCAGTAATCGAGGGGCGCAGGGCGGGGAGCTGTTTTTT | CASNRGAQGGELFF | 14 | TRBJ2-2 | TRBV19 | NA | NA
TGTGCCAGCGGGGGCGAGACCCATAGCAATCAGCCCCAGCATTTT | CASGGETHSNQPQHF | 15 | TRBJ1-5 | TRBV6-6 | NA | NA
TGTGCCAGCAGCCTAGGAGGGGCAGGGGCCACCTTCTATGGCTACACCTTC | CASSLGGAGATFYGYTF | 17 | TRBJ1-2 | TRBV12-3/TRBV12-4 | NA | NA
TGTGCCAGCAGCCAAGAAAAGCAGGGAACCTTCTGGAATGGCTACACCTTC | CASSQEKQGTFWNGYTF | 17 | TRBJ1-2 | TRBV3-1 | NA | NA